This record looks at one TCR beta chain sequence and its context. There are 17 residues in the CDR3. V lost 4 bases, J lost 4 bases, and 23 bases lay in between. The germline V gene has CDR1 SGHRS and CDR2 YFSETQ. The data belong to a study of shared clonotypes between healthy human individuals. Only in-frame clones appear in the TCRdb table, and some are missing; sequencing was by immunoSEQ multiplex PCR. The repertoire holds a few million clones, 90% to 95% seen once, with 0.14% in the top ten. Sample: naive CD4+ T cells sorted from blood. Documented subset: CD45RA+ positively selected. The receptor was derived from a man aged 18 to 35 in good health. This sequence joins TRBV5-1 and TRBJ2-5, with a tentative D call TRBD2 (7 bases). The CDR3 loop reads CASSGGPGGRVSETQYF. CDR3 nucleotide sequence: TGCGCCAGCAGCGGCGGCCCGGGGGGCAGAGTGTCAGAGACCCAGTACTTC.